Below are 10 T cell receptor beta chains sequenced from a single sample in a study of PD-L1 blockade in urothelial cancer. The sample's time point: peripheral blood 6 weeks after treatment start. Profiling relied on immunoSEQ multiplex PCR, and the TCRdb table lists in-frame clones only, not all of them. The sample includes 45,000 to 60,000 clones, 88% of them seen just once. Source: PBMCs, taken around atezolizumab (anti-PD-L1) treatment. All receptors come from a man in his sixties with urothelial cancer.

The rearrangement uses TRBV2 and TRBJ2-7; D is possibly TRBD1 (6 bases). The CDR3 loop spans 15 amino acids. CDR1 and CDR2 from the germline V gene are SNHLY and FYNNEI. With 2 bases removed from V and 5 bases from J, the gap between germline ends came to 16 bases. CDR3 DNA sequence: TGTGCCAGCAGTGAAACAGGGCGCACTTGGAACGAGCAGTACTTC. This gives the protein CASSETGRTWNEQYF.

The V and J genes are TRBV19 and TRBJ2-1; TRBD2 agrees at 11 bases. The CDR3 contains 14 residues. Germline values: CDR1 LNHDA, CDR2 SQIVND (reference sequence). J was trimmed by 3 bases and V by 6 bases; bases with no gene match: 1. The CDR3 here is CASRGLADYNEQFF. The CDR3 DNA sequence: TGTGCCAGTAGGGGACTAGCGGACTACAATGAGCAGTTCTTC. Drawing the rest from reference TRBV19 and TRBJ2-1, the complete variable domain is DGGITQSPKYLFRKEGQNVTLSCEQNLNHDAMYWYRQDPGQGLRLIYYSQIVNDFQKGDIAEGYSVSREKKESFPLTVTSAQKNPTAFYLCASRGLADYNEQFFGPGTRLTVL.

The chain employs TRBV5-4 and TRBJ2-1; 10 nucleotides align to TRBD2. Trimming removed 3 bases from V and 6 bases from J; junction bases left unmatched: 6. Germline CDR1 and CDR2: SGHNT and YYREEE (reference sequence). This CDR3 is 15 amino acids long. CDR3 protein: CASSSDPSGGNEQFF. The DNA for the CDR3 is TGTGCCAGCAGCTCTGACCCTAGCGGGGGCAATGAGCAGTTCTTC.

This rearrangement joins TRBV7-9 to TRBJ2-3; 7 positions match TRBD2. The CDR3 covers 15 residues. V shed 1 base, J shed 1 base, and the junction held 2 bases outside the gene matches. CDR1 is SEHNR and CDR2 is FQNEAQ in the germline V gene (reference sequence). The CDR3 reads CASSLGAGGTDTQYF. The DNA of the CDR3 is TGTGCCAGCAGCTTAGGGGCGGGGGGCACAGATACGCAGTATTTT. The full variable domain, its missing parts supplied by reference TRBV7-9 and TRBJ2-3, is DTGVSQNPRHKITKRGQNVTFRCDPISEHNRLYWYRQTLGQGPEFLTYFQNEAQLEKSRLLSDRFSAERPKGSFSTLEIQRTEQGDSAMYLCASSLGAGGTDTQYFGPGTRLTVL.

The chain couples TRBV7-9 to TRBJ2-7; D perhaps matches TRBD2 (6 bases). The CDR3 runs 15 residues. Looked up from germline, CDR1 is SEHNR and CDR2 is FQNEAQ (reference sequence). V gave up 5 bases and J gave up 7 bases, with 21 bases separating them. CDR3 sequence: CASSLSGGRVGEQYF. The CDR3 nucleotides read TGTGCCAGCAGCCTGAGCGGAGGGAGAGTTGGGGAGCAGTACTTC.

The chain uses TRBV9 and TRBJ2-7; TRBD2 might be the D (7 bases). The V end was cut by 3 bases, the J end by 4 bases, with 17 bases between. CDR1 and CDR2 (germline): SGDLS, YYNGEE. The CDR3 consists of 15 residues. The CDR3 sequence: CASSAGGGGEYEQYF. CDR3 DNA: TGTGCCAGCAGCGCTGGGGGCGGGGGCGAGTACGAGCAGTACTTC. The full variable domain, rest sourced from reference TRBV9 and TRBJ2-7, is DSGVTQTPKHLITATGQRVTLRCSPRSGDLSVYWYQQSLDQGLQFLIQYYNGEERAKGNILERFSAQQFPDLHSELNLSSLELGDSALYFCASSAGGGGEYEQYFGPGTRLTVT.

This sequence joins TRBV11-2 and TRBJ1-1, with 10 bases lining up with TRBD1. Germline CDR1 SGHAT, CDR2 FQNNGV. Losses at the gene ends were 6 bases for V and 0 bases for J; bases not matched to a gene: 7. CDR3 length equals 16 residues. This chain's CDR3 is CASSSTGTGVNTEAFF. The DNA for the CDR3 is TGTGCCAGCAGTTCAACCGGGACAGGGGTGAACACTGAAGCTTTCTTT.

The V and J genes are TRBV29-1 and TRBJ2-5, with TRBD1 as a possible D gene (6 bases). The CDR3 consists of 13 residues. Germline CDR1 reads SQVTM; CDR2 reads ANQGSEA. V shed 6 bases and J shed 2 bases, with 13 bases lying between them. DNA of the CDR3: TGCAGCGTGGCAACAGGGTTTCAAGAGACCCAGTACTTC. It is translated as CSVATGFQETQYF. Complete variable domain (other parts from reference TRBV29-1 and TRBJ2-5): SAVISQKPSRDICQRGTSLTIQCQVDSQVTMMFWYRQQPGQSLTLIATANQGSEATYESGFVIDKFPISRPNLTFSTLTVSNMSPEDSSIYLCSVATGFQETQYFGPGTRLLVL.

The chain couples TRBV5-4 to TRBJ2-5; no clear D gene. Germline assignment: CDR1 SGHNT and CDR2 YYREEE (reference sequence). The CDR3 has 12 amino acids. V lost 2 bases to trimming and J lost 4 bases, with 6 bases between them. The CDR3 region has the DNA TGTGCCAGCAGCTTCGCCGGAGAGACCCAGTACTTC. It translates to CASSFAGETQYF.

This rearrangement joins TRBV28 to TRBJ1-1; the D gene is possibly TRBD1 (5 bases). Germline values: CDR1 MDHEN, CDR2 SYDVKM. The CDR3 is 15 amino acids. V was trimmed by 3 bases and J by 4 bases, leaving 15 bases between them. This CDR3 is CASSFGHIWSTEAFF. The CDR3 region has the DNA TGTGCCAGCAGTTTCGGACATATTTGGTCCACTGAAGCTTTCTTT.